Shown below are 15 T cell receptor beta chains from a single sample sequenced in a study of T cells in Graves' hyperthyroidism and ophthalmopathy (dated by TCRdb to between 2018 and 2021). The library was prepared using multiplex PCR. The sequencer listed for this sample is Illumina HiSeq 2000. Amplification of TCR beta CDR3 regions was carried out from RNA transcripts. A first-round RT-PCR of the TCR CDR3 used the HTBI primer set with the Qiagen OneStep RT-PCR kit. Starting from the raw public reads, TCRdb applied fastp trimming at Q25, assembled clones with MiXCR and retained in-frame beta chains. Rows matching on CDR3 protein sequence are summarized as one entry with the most common DNA and genes. The sample has 640,000 or so distinct CDR3 sequences on record, 13% to 15% of them singletons. Around 7% of the sample is in the top ten clones. What was sequenced was blood. The receptor source for this set is a woman younger than 30 with Graves' ophthalmopathy.

This clonotype appeared many times. V usage is TRBV11-2 and J usage is TRBJ2-1; 12 bases agree with TRBD1. Germline values: CDR1 SGHAT, CDR2 FQNNGV. Unmatched junction bases numbered 7, after V lost 4 bases and J lost 6 bases. The length of the CDR3 is 16 residues. The CDR3 DNA follows: TGTGCCAGCAGCTCCCTCCGGGACAGGGGGCCCAATGAGCAGTTCTTC. As protein: CASSSLRDRGPNEQFF.

This clonotype has ten or more counts. The chain joins TRBV18 to TRBJ1-2; tentatively, D is TRBD1 (5 bases). CDR3 length equals 13 residues. Germline V gene sequence: CDR1 KGHSH, CDR2 LQKENI. The V gene lost 3 bases and the J gene lost 10 bases, with 15 bases spanning the gap. The CDR3 sequence: CASSPGDGLDYTF. The CDR3 coding sequence is TGTGCCAGCTCACCGGGGGACGGCCTTGACTACACCTTC.

Ten or more counts support this clonotype. The gene calls are TRBV9 and TRBJ1-5, with D unresolved. Trimming stripped 0 bases from V and 1 base from J, with 8 bases between. CDR1 and CDR2 from the germline V gene are SGDLS and YYNGEE. The length of the CDR3 is 15 residues. CDR3 DNA: TGTGCCAGCAGCGTAGGGCCGGGAAGCAATCAGCCCCAGCATTTT. This codes for CASSVGPGSNQPQHF.

At least ten counts were recorded for this clonotype. The chain is built from TRBV6-1 and TRBJ2-7, with 11 bases that match TRBD2. The CDR3 loop spans 19 amino acids. V dropped 7 bases and J dropped 4; count of bases not matched to a gene: 21. CDR1 and CDR2 (germline): MNHNS, SASEGT. CDR3 nucleotides: TGTGCCAGCACCCCCCAGGGGGGACTAGCGGCGCGCACGGTATACGAGCAGTACTTC. Its translation: CASTPQGGLAARTVYEQYF.

This clonotype appeared many times. The rearrangement joins TRBV28 to TRBJ1-1; perhaps TRBD1 as D (5 bases). The CDR3 has 17 residues. The germline V gene has CDR1 MDHEN and CDR2 SYDVKM. Trimming pared 8 bases from V and 1 base from J, leaving 23 bases between. The chain's CDR3 is CASGGVVGTPRNTEAFF. As DNA, the CDR3 is TGTGCCAGCGGGGGTGTCGTGGGGACGCCGAGGAACACTGAAGCTTTCTTT.

This clonotype was detected only once. This may arise from a read error, as a much more abundant clone is one base away. The chain employs TRBV28 and TRBJ1-6; 9 nucleotides align to TRBD1. With V trimmed by 9 bases and J by 11 bases, 8 bases remained unmatched. CDR3 length: 13 amino acids. Germline V gene sequence: CDR1 MDHEN, CDR2 SYDVKM. CDR3 nucleotide sequence: TGTGCCAGTGGGACAGGGCACAATCCACCCCTCCACTTT. Amino acids: CASGTGHNPPLHF.

This clonotype was counted many times. The CDR3 bases are TGTGCCAGCAGCCATGGTTCGGCATACGAGCAGTACTTC. This sequence encodes CASSHGSAYEQYF. The chain employs TRBV3-1 and TRBJ2-7; D is uncertain. Germline assignment: CDR1 LGHDT and CDR2 YNNKEL (reference sequence). Trimming cost V 3 bases and J 4 bases, with 10 bases left between them. The CDR3 has 13 residues.

The sample holds many counts of this clonotype. The V call is TRBV28, the J call TRBJ2-3; 8 nucleotides line up with TRBD1. In germline, CDR1 is MDHEN, CDR2 SYDVKM. The CDR3 extends over 15 amino acids. The trim removed 2 bases at V and 3 bases at J, leaving 4 bases unmatched. The CDR3 sequence: CASSLRQGATDTQYF. The CDR3 DNA follows: TGTGCCAGCAGTTTAAGGCAGGGGGCAACAGATACGCAGTATTTT.

This clonotype was picked up a small number of times. The V and J genes are TRBV6-1 and TRBJ1-1, with D perhaps matching TRBD1 (6 bases). From germline, CDR1 is MNHNS and CDR2 SASEGT. This CDR3 region has 16 residues. Deletions cut 6 bases from V and 1 base from J, with 18 bases between. For the CDR3, the DNA is TGTGCCAGCAGCTTCCCGGATGGGGGCCGGAACACTGAAGCTTTCTTT. This gives the protein CASSFPDGGRNTEAFF.

This clonotype was detected many times. V gene TRBV10-3 combines with J gene TRBJ1-1; 10 bases are a match to TRBD1. Trimming at V came to 4 bases and at J to 11 bases, leaving 10 bases not matched to a gene. CDR3 length equals 14 residues. Germline V gene sequence: CDR1 ENHRY, CDR2 SYGVKD. CDR3 amino acids: CAISAGQGSGGAFF. The CDR3 bases are TGTGCCATCAGTGCGGGACAGGGGAGTGGGGGTGCTTTCTTT.

The V and J genes are TRBV7-6 and TRBJ2-1, with 7 positions matching TRBD2. Germline V gives CDR1 SGHVS, CDR2 FNYEAQ. V was pared by 4 bases and J by 5 bases, with 17 bases of the junction left unmatched. The length of the CDR3 is 18 residues. The CDR3 DNA sequence: TGTGCCAGCAGCTCGAGGTCGGCGGTGGGACTACCCGACAATGAGCAGTTCTTC. Protein: CASSSRSAVGLPDNEQFF.

This clonotype was seen more than once but under ten times. The chain joins TRBV9 to TRBJ2-7; D unclear. Per the germline V gene, CDR1 is SGDLS and CDR2 is YYNGEE. Trimming removed 0 bases from V and 5 bases from J, with 12 bases in between. CDR3 size: 14 residues. The chain's CDR3 is CASSVGTFLDEQYF. CDR3 coding DNA: TGTGCCAGCAGCGTAGGGACCTTTCTTGACGAGCAGTACTTC.

V gene TRBV11-2 combines with J gene TRBJ1-3, with 7 bases aligning to TRBD1. Trimming cost V 1 base and J 11 bases; bases outside gene matches: 26. Germline assignment: CDR1 SGHAT and CDR2 FQNNGV. The CDR3 consists of 20 residues. CDR3 protein: CASSLGGLVGDRVRRNSIYF. The CDR3 DNA follows: TGTGCCAGCAGCTTAGGCGGTTTGGTAGGAGACAGGGTTCGGCGAAATTCCATATATTTT. Based on the CDR3 plus reference TRBV11-2 and TRBJ1-3, the full variable domain is EAGVAQSPRYKIIEKRQSVAFWCNPISGHATLYWYQQILGQGPKLLIQFQNNGVVDDSQLPKDRFSAERLKGVDSTLKIQPAKLEDSAVYLCASSLGGLVGDRVRRNSIYFGEGSWLTVV.

This clonotype was counted ten times or more. The V gene is TRBV6-1, the J gene TRBJ2-5, with D tentatively TRBD1 (7 bases). Trimming stripped 7 bases from V and 5 bases from J, with 29 bases between. The CDR3 is 18 residues long. Per germline, CDR1 MNHNS and CDR2 SASEGT. The CDR3 DNA reads as TGTGCCAGCAACGGTCCCCCCCACGGGGCAGGGGGGATGGAGACCCAGTACTTC. It codes for CASNGPPHGAGGMETQYF.

This clonotype has a count of ten or more. J is TRBJ2-2 and V is TRBV7-9; tentatively, D is TRBD2 (6 bases). CDR1 and CDR2 from the germline V gene are SEHNR and FQNEAQ (reference sequence). V gave up 5 bases and J gave up 4 bases, with 14 bases separating them. This CDR3 is built from 15 residues. Written as DNA, the CDR3 is TGTGCCAGCAGCCCCCTAGCGCCTCGCACCGGGGAGCTGTTTTTT. Translating gives CASSPLAPRTGELFF. Complete variable domain (other parts from reference TRBV7-9 and TRBJ2-2): DTGVSQNPRHKITKRGQNVTFRCDPISEHNRLYWYRQTLGQGPEFLTYFQNEAQLEKSRLLSDRFSAERPKGSFSTLEIQRTEQGDSAMYLCASSPLAPRTGELFFGEGSRLTVL.